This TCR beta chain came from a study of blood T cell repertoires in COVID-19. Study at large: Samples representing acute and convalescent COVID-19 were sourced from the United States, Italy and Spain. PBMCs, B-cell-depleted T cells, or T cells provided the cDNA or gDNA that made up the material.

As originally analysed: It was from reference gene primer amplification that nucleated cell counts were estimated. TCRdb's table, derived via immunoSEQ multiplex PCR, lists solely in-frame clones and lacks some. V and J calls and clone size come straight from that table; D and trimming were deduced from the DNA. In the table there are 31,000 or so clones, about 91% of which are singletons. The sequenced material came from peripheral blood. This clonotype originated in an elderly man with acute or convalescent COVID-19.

CDR3: CASSLLPSGSTGELFF. The CDR3 DNA reads TGTGCCAGCAGCTTGCTCCCTAGCGGGAGCACCGGGGAGCTGTTTTTT. The rearrangement joins TRBV9 to TRBJ2-2, with TRBD2 identical over 10 bases. Germline V gene lookup returns CDR1 SGDLS and CDR2 YYNGEE. This CDR3 contains 16 residues. The ends lost 4 bases at V and 4 bases at J; junction bases unmatched: 7.